This T cell receptor beta chain derives from a study of blood T cell repertoires in COVID-19. The wider study: Samples taken during acute and convalescent COVID-19 were collected in the United States, Italy and Spain. Sources were T cells, B-cell-depleted T cells, or PBMCs; the material itself was cDNA or gDNA.

As handled by the study authors: Quantification of nucleated cells was approximated via reference gene primer amplification. Method: immunoSEQ multiplex PCR; TCRdb's copy keeps in-frame clones and lacks some. The D gene and trimming were derived from the DNA, and the V and J assignments and clone size from that table. Of under 150,000 clones listed, 70% to 80% were seen once; the top ten hold approximately 4.2%. CDR1 is MNHEY and CDR2 is SMNVEV in the germline V gene (reference sequence). The CDR3 extends over 15 amino acids. Germline trimming cut 5 bases from V and 3 bases from J; bases unmatched to any gene: 7.

This chain connects TRBV27 to TRBJ2-7, with TRBD1 identical over 10 bases. The TCR was taken from an elderly woman with acute or convalescent COVID-19. The sample consisted of peripheral blood. The CDR3 loop reads CASSRGGQGFYEQYF. The CDR3 DNA reads as TGTGCCAGCAGTCGGGGGGGACAGGGGTTCTACGAGCAGTACTTC.